This T cell receptor (beta chain) appears in the sequencing data of a study of blood T cell repertoires in COVID-19. Study context: T cells, B-cell-depleted T cells, or PBMCs provided the cDNA or gDNA that served as material.

The participants were between about 18 and 90 years old and came from some 23 US areas. Profiling relied on immunoSEQ multiplex PCR, and the TCRdb table lists in-frame clones only, not all of them. Of some 200,000 clones listed, roughly four fifths were seen once; the top ten hold about 1.3%. Between the trimmed V and J ends, which lost 2 bases and 4 bases, there was a span of 8 bases. CDR3 length: 14 residues. Germline V gives CDR1 KGHDR, CDR2 SFDVKD. This receptor was identified in a woman aged 40 to 50 with acute COVID-19. This rearrangement joins TRBV24-1 to TRBJ1-5; no clear D. The specimen sequenced was PBMCs or T cells enriched from blood (not recorded which). CDR3 in amino acids: CATSDSSYNQPQHF. The CDR3 coding sequence is TGTGCCACCAGTGATTCTAGTTATAATCAGCCCCAGCATTTT.